Presented here are 9 T cell receptor beta chains from one specimen sequenced in a study of T-cell memory formation after mild COVID-19 (dated by TCRdb to the early 2020s). The library was made by 5' RACE. The instrument given in TCRdb is Illumina NovaSeq 6000. The public sequencing data were trimmed at Q25 with fastp and processed into clonotypes with MiXCR by TCRdb, which kept only in-frame beta chains. Rows are unified per CDR3 protein, each entry keeping the most common DNA and genes. Counted in this sample were some 130,000 distinct CDR3 sequences; over 15% of them appeared once. The top ten hold roughly 5.2% of the sample. What was sequenced was PBMCs or a T cell subset sorted from them (not recorded which). The receptors here all came from a man between 18 and 29 years old who had mild COVID-19 (a few samples of this study predate the infection). The sample titles of this study are shuffled in the database, so cell type and time point are left out; the donor was told from shared clones.

This clonotype occurred many times. The genes are TRBV10-3 and TRBJ2-1; 10 positions match TRBD2. CDR3 size: 14 residues. Germline CDR1 ENHRY, CDR2 SYGVKD. J was trimmed by 3 bases and V by 8 bases; bases with no gene match: 4. CDR3 residues: CAIGAGGYYNEQFF. DNA for the CDR3: TGTGCCATCGGAGCGGGGGGGTACTACAATGAGCAGTTCTTC.

Many counts were recorded for this clonotype. This chain connects TRBV5-1 to TRBJ2-3; 10 positions agree with TRBD2. The CDR3 has 16 amino acids. Germline CDR1 is SGHRS and CDR2 is YFSETQ. V was clipped by 3 bases and J by 0 bases; unmatched bases: 4. The CDR3 is CASSSIAGGSTDTQYF. The CDR3 DNA reads as TGCGCCAGCAGCTCGATAGCGGGGGGCAGCACAGATACGCAGTATTTT.

V gene TRBV5-1 combines with J gene TRBJ1-4, with 9 nucleotides matching TRBD1. Germline loops: CDR1 SGHRS, CDR2 YFSETQ. The V and J ends lost 0 bases and 6 bases, in that order; junction bases with no gene match: 3. The length of the CDR3 is 15 residues. The CDR3 DNA follows: TGCGCCAGCAGCTTGGGGACAGGGGTGGATGAAAAACTGTTTTTT. It yields the protein CASSLGTGVDEKLFF. The full variable domain, rest sourced from reference TRBV5-1 and TRBJ1-4, is KAGVTQTPRYLIKTRGQQVTLSCSPISGHRSVSWYQQTPGQGLQFLFEYFSETQRNKGNFPGRFSGRQFSNSRSEMNVSTLELGDSALYLCASSLGTGVDEKLFFGSGTQLSVL.

The chain joins TRBV4-1 to TRBJ2-7; 8 bases map to TRBD1. CDR1 is MGHRA, CDR2 YSYEKL, per germline. The CDR3 has 13 amino acids. The J segment lost 8 bases and the V segment lost 4 bases, leaving 7 bases of the junction unmatched. The CDR3 DNA follows: TGCGCCAGCAGCCCGCACCGGACAGGGAAGCAGTACTTC. It yields the protein CASSPHRTGKQYF.

Notes on this clonotype: Compared with germline, one end of the junction differs, possibly owing to a read error. This chain links TRBV7-7 with TRBJ2-1; TRBD1 aligns across 7 bases. This CDR3 has 14 residues. The germline CDR1 and CDR2 sequences are SSHAT and FNYEAQ (reference sequence). The CDR3 is CASSPQGTVNEQFF. Written as DNA, the CDR3 is TGTGCTAGCAGCCCCCAAGGGACAGTCAATGAGCAGTTCTTC.

The sample holds many counts of this clonotype. V gene TRBV4-1 combines with J gene TRBJ2-3; D may be TRBD1 or TRBD2 (5 bases each). Germline V gene sequence: CDR1 MGHRA, CDR2 YSYEKL. The CDR3 extends over 17 amino acids. The V end was cut by 1 base, the J end by 0 bases, with 14 bases between. In DNA form, the CDR3 reads TGCGCCAGCAGCCAAGCTTGGGGGAGTCTAAGCACAGATACGCAGTATTTT. Protein sequence: CASSQAWGSLSTDTQYF.

V gene TRBV7-2 combines with J gene TRBJ2-7; weak D call: TRBD1 (7 bases). The CDR3 totals 14 residues. V lost 3 bases, J lost 4 bases, and 13 bases lay in between. Germline CDR1 and CDR2: SGHTA and FQGNSA. The chain's CDR3 is CASSFDRDFYEQYF. CDR3 nucleotides: TGTGCCAGCAGCTTCGACAGGGACTTTTACGAGCAGTACTTC.

The chain employs TRBV6-5 and TRBJ2-3, with TRBD2 as a possible D gene (7 bases). Germline assignment: CDR1 MNHEY and CDR2 SVGAGI. There are 15 residues in the CDR3. The V end was cut by 4 bases, the J end by 3 bases, with 14 bases between. Here the CDR3 DNA reads TGTGCCAGCAGTTTAGGGGGGGTCGGGACAGATACGCAGTATTTT. Translated, it gives CASSLGGVGTDTQYF.

This clonotype was counted between two and nine times. J is TRBJ2-3 and V is TRBV4-3, with D perhaps assigned TRBD1 or TRBD2 (6 bases each). The CDR3 has 18 amino acids. The germline V gene encodes CDR1 LGHNA and CDR2 YSLEER. Trimming took 0 bases from V and 2 from J, leaving 18 bases between them. The CDR3, as DNA: TGCGCCAGCAGCCAAGAATCTCAAGGGGGGCTAAACACAGATACGCAGTATTTT. This encodes CASSQESQGGLNTDTQYF.